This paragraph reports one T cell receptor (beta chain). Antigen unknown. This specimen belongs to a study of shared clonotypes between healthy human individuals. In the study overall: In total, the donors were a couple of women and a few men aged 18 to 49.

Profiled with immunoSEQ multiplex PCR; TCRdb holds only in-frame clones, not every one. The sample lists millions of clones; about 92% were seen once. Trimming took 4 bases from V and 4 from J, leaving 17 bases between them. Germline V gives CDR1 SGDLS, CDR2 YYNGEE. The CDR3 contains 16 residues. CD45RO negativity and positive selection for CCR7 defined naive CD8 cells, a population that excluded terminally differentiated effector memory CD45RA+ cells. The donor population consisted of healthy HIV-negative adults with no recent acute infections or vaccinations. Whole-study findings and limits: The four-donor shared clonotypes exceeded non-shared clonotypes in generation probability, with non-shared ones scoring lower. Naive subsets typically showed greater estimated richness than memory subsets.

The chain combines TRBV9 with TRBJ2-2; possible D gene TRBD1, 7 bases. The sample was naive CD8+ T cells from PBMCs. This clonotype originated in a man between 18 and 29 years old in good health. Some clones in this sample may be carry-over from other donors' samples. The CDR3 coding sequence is TGTGCCAGCAGCAGAATAAGACAGGGACTCACCGGGGAGCTGTTTTTT. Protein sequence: CASSRIRQGLTGELFF.